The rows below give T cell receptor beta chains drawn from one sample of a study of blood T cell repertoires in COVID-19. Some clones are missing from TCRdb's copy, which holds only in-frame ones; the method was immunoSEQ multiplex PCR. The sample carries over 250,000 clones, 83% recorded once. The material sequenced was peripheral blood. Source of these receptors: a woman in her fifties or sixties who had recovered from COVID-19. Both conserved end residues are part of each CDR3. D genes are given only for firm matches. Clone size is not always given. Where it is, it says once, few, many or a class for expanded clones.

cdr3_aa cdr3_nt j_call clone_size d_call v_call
CASSRSQGGSEKLFF TGTGCCAGCAGTCGCAGTCAGGGAGGTTCGGAAAAACTGTTTTTT TRBJ1-4 - - TRBV28
CASSRNGLAAGGELFF TGTGCCAGCTCACGAAATGGGCTAGCGGCAGGCGGGGAGCTGTTTTTT TRBJ2-2 - TRBD2 TRBV18
CASSSPGQGLHEQFF TGTGCCAGCAGTTCTCCGGGACAGGGGCTTCATGAGCAGTTCTTC TRBJ2-1 - TRBD1 TRBV27
CASSPQFFDEQFF TGTGCCAGCAGCCCGCAGTTTTTTGATGAGCAGTTCTTC TRBJ2-1 once - TRBV14
CASSLSNSGANVLTF TGCGCCAGCAGCCTCAGTAACTCTGGGGCCAACGTCCTGACTTTC TRBJ2-6 - - TRBV5-1
CASSQDRAGSYEQYF TGTGCCAGCAGCCAAGATCGGGCAGGGTCCTACGAGCAGTACTTC TRBJ2-7 - - TRBV4-2
CASKGIRANTEAFF TGTGCCTCGAAGGGGATAAGGGCTAACACTGAAGCTTTCTTT TRBJ1-1 - - TRBV19
CASSLKHSYEQYF TGTGCCAGCAGCTTGAAACACTCCTACGAGCAGTACTTC TRBJ2-7 - - TRBV7-2
CASSLPRAGGPIEETQYF TGTGCCAGCAGCTTACCTAGAGCGGGAGGGCCGATAGAAGAGACCCAGTACTTC TRBJ2-5 - TRBD2 TRBV7-9
CATSGEGAEDYGYTF TGTGCCACCAGTGGTGAGGGGGCCGAGGACTATGGCTACACCTTC TRBJ1-2 - TRBD1 TRBV24-1
CASSPRGTGLLYGYTF TGTGCCAGCAGTCCACGCGGGACGGGCTTGCTCTATGGCTACACCTTC TRBJ1-2 - - TRBV27
CASSEMGGPPGELFF TGTGCCAGCAGTGAAATGGGGGGGCCTCCCGGGGAGCTGTTTTTT TRBJ2-2 few - TRBV2
CASSKESSYNSPLHF TGTGCCAGTAGTAAGGAGAGCTCCTATAATTCACCCCTCCACTTT TRBJ1-6 few - TRBV19
CASSFNLRGNYGYTF TGTGCCAGCAGTTTCAACCTAAGGGGGAACTATGGCTACACCTTC TRBJ1-2 once - TRBV27
CASSLLFDRGNTEAFF TGTGCCAGCAGCTTACTTTTCGACAGGGGGAACACTGAAGCTTTCTTT TRBJ1-1 - TRBD1 TRBV28